Presented here are 23 T cell receptor beta chains from one specimen sequenced in a study of T cells in Graves' hyperthyroidism and ophthalmopathy (dated by TCRdb to between 2018 and 2021). The library was prepared using multiplex PCR. The sequencer was an Illumina HiSeq 2000. Amplification of TCR beta CDR3 regions was carried out from RNA transcripts. For the first round of RT-PCR on the TCR CDR3, the HTBI primer set was used together with the Qiagen OneStep RT-PCR kit. In-frame beta chains were kept once TCRdb had trimmed the public reads at Q25 with fastp and called clones with MiXCR. Rows are unified per CDR3 protein, each entry keeping the most common DNA and genes. This sample lists some 420,000 distinct CDR3 sequences; approximately 13% were detected once. Clones ranked in the top ten supply 5.3% of the sample. Source material: blood. The receptors shown here come from a woman between 18 and 29 years old with Graves' hyperthyroidism.

The rearrangement uses TRBV6-1 and TRBJ2-7, with D possibly matching TRBD1 (6 bases). Deletions cut 7 bases from V and 1 base from J, with 11 bases between. This CDR3 region has 13 residues. Germline-derived CDR1 and CDR2 are MNHNS and SASEGT. The DNA for the CDR3 is TGTGCCAGCACCAAGACAGGATCCTACGAGCAGTACTTC. Residues: CASTKTGSYEQYF.

In its sample, this clonotype was seen a few times. The chain employs TRBV9 and TRBJ2-1; 10 nucleotides match TRBD2. CDR1 SGDLS and CDR2 YYNGEE come from the germline V gene. The CDR3 spans 17 residues. The V segment lost 3 bases and the J segment 4 bases; nucleotides outside the gene matches: 10. The CDR3 DNA follows: TGTGCCAGCAGCGCGCACACCGGGACTAGCGAGTACAATGAGCAGTTCTTC. This translates into CASSAHTGTSEYNEQFF.

This clonotype was picked up many times. This chain connects TRBV6-1 to TRBJ1-2, with a weak D call TRBD1 (6 bases). The CDR3 runs to 16 residues. Per germline, CDR1 MNHNS and CDR2 SASEGT. V lost 7 bases and J lost 3, with 21 bases in between. CDR3 in amino acids: CASISWPRDKDYGYTF. The CDR3 DNA is TGTGCCAGCATCAGTTGGCCACGGGACAAGGACTATGGCTACACCTTC.

This clonotype was counted a few times. The J gene is TRBJ2-1, the V gene TRBV12-3 or TRBV12-4; TRBD2 aligns across 10 bases. Near its end, the DNA agrees better with TRBJ2-7, so the J call may be wrong. The CDR3 sequence is 15 residues long. The CDR3 bases are TGTGCCAGCAGGGTTGGAGCGGGAGGGGACAATGAGCAGTACTTC. This encodes CASRVGAGGDNEQYF.

This clonotype was detected many times. The chain recombines TRBV2 with TRBJ2-7; 11 bases agree with TRBD1. With V trimmed by 6 bases and J by 4 bases, 2 bases remained unmatched. This CDR3 has 13 residues. Looked up from germline, CDR1 is SNHLY and CDR2 is FYNNEI. The CDR3 protein is CASSRDRGYEQYF. The CDR3 DNA reads TGTGCCAGCAGCCGGGACAGGGGGTACGAGCAGTACTTC.

This clonotype showed up just a few times. The V gene is TRBV20-1, the J gene TRBJ2-1; 8 bases align to TRBD2. Trimming removed 1 base from V and 8 bases from J; junction bases left unmatched: 22. The CDR3 spans 19 residues. Germline V gene lookup returns CDR1 DFQATT and CDR2 SNEGSKA (reference sequence). CDR3 DNA: TGCAGTGCTAGAGTAGTGGGGACTAGTGGTTATGAGTCCCAGTATGAGCAGTTCTTC. Amino acids: CSARVVGTSGYESQYEQFF.

This clonotype was detected many times. This chain joins TRBV28 and TRBJ2-5; TRBD1 might be the D (6 bases). The length of the CDR3 is 13 residues. CDR1 and CDR2 (germline): MDHEN, SYDVKM. The V and J ends lost 3 bases and 1 base respectively, with 6 bases between them. CDR3: CASSLDSQETQYF. In nucleotides, the CDR3 is TGTGCCAGCAGTTTGGACAGCCAAGAGACCCAGTACTTC.

This clonotype was seen ten or more times. The chain links TRBV3-1 to TRBJ1-6, with D maybe TRBD1 (6 bases). Per germline, CDR1 LGHDT and CDR2 YNNKEL (reference sequence). The CDR3 length is 17 residues. V lost 0 bases and J lost 7, with 16 bases in between. The CDR3 DNA follows: TGTGCCAGCAGCCAAGATGGGATCGCAGGGGTGAATTCACCCCTCCACTTT. Amino acid sequence: CASSQDGIAGVNSPLHF.

This clonotype was counted ten times or more. The chain links TRBV27 to TRBJ2-2, with 8 positions matching TRBD1. Losses at the gene ends were 6 bases for V and 3 bases for J; bases not matched to a gene: 6. The germline CDR1 and CDR2 sequences are MNHEY and SMNVEV (reference sequence). The CDR3 is 15 residues long. The CDR3: CASRWGQVDTGELFF. The CDR3 DNA reads as TGTGCCAGCAGGTGGGGACAGGTAGACACCGGGGAGCTGTTTTTT.

This clonotype was recorded at least ten times. The chain employs TRBV11-2 and TRBJ2-7; 9 bases are shared with TRBD2. The CDR3 spans 13 residues. CDR1 and CDR2 from the germline V gene are SGHAT and FQNNGV. J gave up 6 bases and V 5 bases, and 5 bases lay outside the gene matches. CDR3 in amino acids: CASSLNSGGEQYF. CDR3 nucleotide sequence: TGTGCCAGCAGCCTAAATAGCGGGGGCGAGCAGTACTTC.

This chain connects TRBV12-3 or TRBV12-4 to TRBJ1-1; D not certain. V was cut by 3 bases and J by 4 bases, with 15 bases left in between. CDR3 length: 15 residues. DNA of the CDR3: TGTGCCAGCAGTTTTGCGGGAGGGTTAGGCACTGAAGCTTTCTTT. It is translated as CASSFAGGLGTEAFF.

This clonotype was observed at least ten times. The genes are TRBV10-3 and TRBJ2-5, with TRBD2 as a possible D gene (6 bases). The V end lost 2 bases, the J end lost 1 base, and 14 bases lay between the germline ends. From germline, CDR1 is ENHRY and CDR2 SYGVKD. The CDR3 covers 16 residues. CDR3 in amino acids: CAISEGHSGSQETQYF. In nucleotides, the CDR3 is TGTGCCATCAGTGAGGGGCATTCCGGGAGCCAAGAGACCCAGTACTTC.

This clonotype was seen many times. The rearrangement uses TRBV20-1 and TRBJ2-3, with 7 nucleotides matching TRBD1. Trimming cost V 1 base and J 6 bases; bases outside gene matches: 7. The V gene's germline CDR1 is DFQATT and CDR2 SNEGSKA (reference sequence). The CDR3 is made up of 14 amino acids. In DNA form, the CDR3 reads TGCAGTGCTAGAGGGGAGTACAGGGGTGATACGCAGTATTTT. Translating gives CSARGEYRGDTQYF.

This clonotype was seen at least ten times. V usage is TRBV20-1 and J usage is TRBJ2-3; 10 positions agree with TRBD2. The CDR3 totals 15 residues. The germline V gene has CDR1 DFQATT and CDR2 SNEGSKA (reference sequence). With 4 bases clipped from V and 3 bases from J, the junction kept 7 bases outside the gene matches. The DNA of the CDR3 is TGCAGTGCTACCGTGACTAGCGGGCGAACAGATACGCAGTATTTT. It encodes CSATVTSGRTDTQYF.

This clonotype was found many times. This chain connects TRBV2 to TRBJ1-4; perhaps TRBD1 as D (6 bases). With 3 bases removed from V and 10 bases from J, the gap between germline ends came to 12 bases. CDR3 length: 13 residues. Germline CDR1 is SNHLY and CDR2 is FYNNEI. The CDR3 protein is CASSDRGLPKLFF. The CDR3 coding sequence is TGTGCCAGCAGTGACAGGGGCTTGCCAAAACTGTTTTTT.

The chain carries TRBV4-2 and TRBJ1-2; 10 bases align to TRBD1. The CDR3 sequence is 20 residues long. Trimming cost V 4 bases and J 8 bases; bases outside gene matches: 25. CDR1 and CDR2 (germline): LGHNA, YNFKEQ. The CDR3 reads CASSRSGQGGLERSGGGYTF. The CDR3 DNA reads as TGTGCCAGCAGCCGGTCAGGACAGGGGGGCTTGGAGAGGAGCGGGGGCGGCTACACCTTC.

This clonotype was seen ten or more times. V usage is TRBV29-1 and J usage is TRBJ1-2, with 11 bases fitting TRBD1. The CDR3 extends over 15 amino acids. Germline V gives CDR1 SQVTM, CDR2 ANQGSEA. Trimming took 1 base from V and 4 from J; bases not matched to a gene: 5. In DNA, the CDR3 is TGCAGCGTTGAAGCGGGACAGGGGGGGGTCTATGGCTACACCTTC. Translation: CSVEAGQGGVYGYTF.

This clonotype was seen ten or more times. The rearrangement uses TRBV7-6 and TRBJ2-4; 8 bases align to TRBD2. Germline values: CDR1 SGHVS, CDR2 FNYEAQ. This CDR3 has 17 residues. V was pared by 5 bases and J by 2 bases, with 11 bases of the junction left unmatched. The chain's CDR3 is CASSPDSAGGSKNIQYF. The CDR3 DNA reads as TGTGCCAGCAGCCCAGACTCCGCGGGAGGATCCAAAAACATTCAGTACTTC.

This clonotype showed up just a few times. The chain combines TRBV18 with TRBJ2-7; a possible D gene is TRBD2 (6 bases). Trimming took off 3 bases at V and 1 base at J, with 16 bases between the two ends. The CDR3 contains 16 residues. Germline V CDR1 and CDR2: KGHSH, LQKENI. The CDR3 sequence: CASSPVTGVVSYEQYF. CDR3 DNA sequence: TGTGCCAGCTCACCGGTAACGGGAGTAGTGTCCTACGAGCAGTACTTC.

This clonotype showed up just a few times. The chain is built from TRBV6-2 or TRBV6-3 and TRBJ2-6; D is uncertain. This CDR3 comprises 16 residues. The germline V and J ends were trimmed by 4 bases and 0 bases, with 10 bases remaining between them. Germline V gives CDR1 MNHEY, CDR2 SVGEGT. The CDR3 DNA is TGTGCCAGCAGTTCTCCAGGTTTCTCTGGGGCCAACGTCCTGACTTTC. Its protein product is CASSSPGFSGANVLTF.

This clonotype was recorded many times. This sequence joins TRBV11-2 and TRBJ2-5, with 9 bases matching TRBD1. The CDR3 sequence is 15 residues long. The ends lost 3 bases at V and 4 bases at J; junction bases unmatched: 6. Germline V gives CDR1 SGHAT, CDR2 FQNNGV. CDR3 sequence reads: CASSFRDRDAETQYF. The CDR3 DNA sequence: TGTGCCAGCAGCTTCCGGGACAGGGATGCAGAGACCCAGTACTTC.

This clonotype was recorded a few times. V usage is TRBV9 and J usage is TRBJ2-5; the D call may be TRBD1 or TRBD2 (5 bases each). The germline gives CDR1 SGDLS, CDR2 YYNGEE. The CDR3 sequence is 15 residues long. Trimming took off 3 bases at V and 5 bases at J, with 17 bases between the two ends. The CDR3 is CASSAAGTQAETQYF. The CDR3 DNA follows: TGTGCCAGCAGCGCAGCAGGGACCCAGGCGGAGACCCAGTACTTC.

This clonotype was detected many times. This chain uses TRBV3-1 with TRBJ2-7, with 7 bases lining up with TRBD1. J was trimmed by 1 base and V by 5 bases; bases with no gene match: 5. Per the germline V gene, CDR1 is LGHDT and CDR2 is YNNKEL (reference sequence). The CDR3 length is 14 residues. This CDR3 is CASSIDRASYEQYF. DNA for the CDR3: TGTGCCAGCAGCATCGACAGGGCTTCCTACGAGCAGTACTTC.